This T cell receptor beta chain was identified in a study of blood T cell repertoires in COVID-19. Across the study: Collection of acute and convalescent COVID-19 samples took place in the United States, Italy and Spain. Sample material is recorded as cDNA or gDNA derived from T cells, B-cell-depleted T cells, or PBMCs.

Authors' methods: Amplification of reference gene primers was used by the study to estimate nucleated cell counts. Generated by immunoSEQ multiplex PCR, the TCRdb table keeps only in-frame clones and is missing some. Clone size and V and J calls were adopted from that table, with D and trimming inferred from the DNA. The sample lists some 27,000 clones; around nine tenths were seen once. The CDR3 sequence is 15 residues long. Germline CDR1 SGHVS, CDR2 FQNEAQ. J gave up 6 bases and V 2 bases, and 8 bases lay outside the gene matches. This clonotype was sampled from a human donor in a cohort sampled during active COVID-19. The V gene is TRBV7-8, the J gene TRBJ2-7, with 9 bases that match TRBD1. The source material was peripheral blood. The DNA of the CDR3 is TGTGCCAGCAGCTTACAAGGACAGGGGATAGGCGAGCAGTACTTC. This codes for CASSLQGQGIGEQYF.